This T cell receptor beta chain was identified during a study of blood T cell repertoires in COVID-19. Overall study: T cells, B-cell-depleted T cells, or PBMCs provided the cDNA or gDNA that served as material.

This table comes from immunoSEQ multiplex PCR, and its TCRdb copy is limited to in-frame clones, with some not included. The sample shows roughly 83,000 clones, around 84% of them seen only once. Looked up from germline, CDR1 is SNHLY and CDR2 is FYNNEI. This CDR3 comprises 13 residues. V lost 3 bases, J lost 7 bases, and 0 bases stayed unmatched. Source material: peripheral blood. This TCR was recovered from a man older than 75 with active or convalescent COVID-19. The rearrangement uses TRBV2 and TRBJ1-6, with 7 bases matching TRBD1. CDR3 sequence reads: CASSDRGNSPLHF. The CDR3 coding sequence is TGTGCCAGCAGTGACAGGGGGAATTCACCCCTCCACTTT.